What follows are 19 T cell receptor beta chains derived from one specimen sequenced in a study of CD8+ T cells in alopecia areata. Once RNA had been extracted, it was reverse transcribed into cDNA to act as the sequencing template. Generated by immunoSEQ multiplex PCR, the TCRdb table keeps only in-frame clones and is missing some. In the table there are 150,000 to 200,000 clones, about 54% of which are singletons. The sample taken for sequencing was CD4+ T cells sorted from blood. These receptors all come from a human donor in good health.

The J gene is TRBJ2-7, the V gene TRBV19; D remains unclear. This CDR3 contains 15 residues. Germline V CDR1 and CDR2: LNHDA, SQIVND (reference sequence). The V end lost 5 bases, the J end lost 3 bases, and 17 bases lay between the germline ends. This chain's CDR3 is CASSRVGIGDYEQYF. The CDR3 DNA reads TGTGCCAGTAGTCGTGTGGGCATTGGGGACTACGAGCAGTACTTC. The complete variable domain, with remaining parts taken from reference TRBV19 and TRBJ2-7, reads DGGITQSPKYLFRKEGQNVTLSCEQNLNHDAMYWYRQDPGQGLRLIYYSQIVNDFQKGDIAEGYSVSREKKESFPLTVTSAQKNPTAFYLCASSRVGIGDYEQYFGPGTRLTVT.

V usage is TRBV6-1 and J usage is TRBJ2-7; D tentatively fits TRBD1 or TRBD2 (6 bases each). This CDR3 is 16 amino acids long. Trimming removed 0 bases from V and 2 bases from J, with 14 bases in between. The germline V gene encodes CDR1 MNHNS and CDR2 SASEGT. For the CDR3, the DNA is TGTGCCAGCAGTGAAGCGAGGTGGGGGGCGACCTACGAGCAGTACTTC. It codes for CASSEARWGATYEQYF.

V and J are TRBV28 and TRBJ2-7; 14 positions agree with TRBD2. Germline CDR1 reads MDHEN; CDR2 reads SYDVKM. The CDR3 covers 16 residues. The junction had 6 bases not matched to a gene; V was cut back by 2 bases and J by 6 bases. Here the CDR3 DNA reads TGTGCCAGCAGTTTAGGGGGACTAGCGGGGGATTTCGAGCAGTACTTC. Translating gives CASSLGGLAGDFEQYF.

This clone was seen more than once but under ten times. The CDR3 reads CASSEEMVYIQYF. CDR3 in DNA: TGTGCCAGCAGTGAAGAGATGGTGTACATTCAGTACTTC. This chain uses TRBV2 with TRBJ2-4; D remains ambiguous. In germline, CDR1 is SNHLY, CDR2 FYNNEI. V lost 1 base and J 8 bases, leaving 9 bases between the germline ends. The length of the CDR3 is 13 residues. Full variable domain (remainder filled in from reference TRBV2 and TRBJ2-4): EPEVTQTPSHQVTQMGQEVILRCVPISNHLYFYWYRQILGQKVEFLVSFYNNEISEKSEIFDDQFSVERPDGSNFTLKIRSTKLEDSAMYFCASSEEMVYIQYFGAGTRLSVL.

Ten or more counts support this clone. The chain's CDR3 is CASSGGQGRTGELFF. As DNA, the CDR3 is TGTGCCAGCAGCGGAGGACAGGGTCGGACCGGGGAGCTGTTTTTT. The chain carries TRBV9 and TRBJ2-2; 8 bases are shared with TRBD1. Germline trimming cut 3 bases from V and 5 bases from J; bases unmatched to any gene: 6. The germline V gene has CDR1 SGDLS and CDR2 YYNGEE. CDR3 length: 15 amino acids.

This sequence joins TRBV25-1 and TRBJ1-2; tentative D call: TRBD1 (5 bases). Trimming shortened V by 2 bases and J by 2 bases, and 15 bases separated the two germline ends. CDR1 is MGHDK, CDR2 SYGVNS, per germline. The CDR3 runs to 16 residues. The CDR3 nucleotides are TGTGCCAGCAGTGAAAGGGGTAAAGGCAGGAACTATGGCTACACCTTC. Translated, it gives CASSERGKGRNYGYTF.

V and J are TRBV5-1 and TRBJ2-3, with a possible D match to TRBD2 (5 bases). The CDR3 runs to 15 residues. The germline V gene has CDR1 SGHRS and CDR2 YFSETQ. The germline V and J ends were trimmed by 2 bases and 2 bases, with 12 bases remaining between them. The CDR3 reads CASSLRAANTDTQYF. CDR3 DNA sequence: TGCGCCAGCAGCTTACGAGCGGCCAACACAGATACGCAGTATTTT.

There are a few counts of this clone. The chain is built from TRBV28 and TRBJ1-1; weak D call: TRBD1 (5 bases). Germline loops: CDR1 MDHEN, CDR2 SYDVKM. This CDR3 is 13 amino acids long. Trimming left V 7 bases short and J 0 bases short, with 9 bases between. CDR3 sequence: CASKWGMNTEAFF. Written as DNA, the CDR3 is TGTGCCAGCAAGTGGGGGATGAACACTGAAGCTTTCTTT.

The chain employs TRBV30 and TRBJ1-1; D not resolved. Trimming shortened V by 2 bases and J by 5 bases, and 9 bases separated the two germline ends. The CDR3 has 12 residues. The V gene's germline CDR1 is GTSNPN and CDR2 SVGIG (reference sequence). The CDR3 region is CAWSFLPTEAFF. CDR3 DNA sequence: TGTGCCTGGAGTTTTTTACCTACTGAAGCTTTCTTT. The variable domain in full, with the rest retrieved from reference TRBV30 and TRBJ1-1, is SQTIHQWPATLVQPVGSPLSLECTVEGTSNPNLYWYRQAAGRGLQLLFYSVGIGQISSEVPQNLSASRPQDRQFILSSKKLLLSDSGFYLCAWSFLPTEAFFGQGTRLTVV.

Written as DNA, the CDR3 is TGCAGCGTTGAACTTTTTACAGGGACAAGAGGCTATGGCTACACCTTC. It is translated as CSVELFTGTRGYGYTF. The genes are TRBV29-1 and TRBJ1-2; D may be TRBD1 (6 bases). The CDR3 has 16 amino acids. Germline CDR1 SQVTM, CDR2 ANQGSEA. Trimming removed 2 bases at V and 4 bases at J, with 20 bases between.

The chain is built from TRBV9 and TRBJ2-7, with D possibly being TRBD2 (5 bases). V was pared by 0 bases and J by 7 bases, with 11 bases between. Germline CDR1 reads SGDLS; CDR2 reads YYNGEE. The CDR3 extends over 13 amino acids. The CDR3 loop reads CASSVASGWEQYF. Here the CDR3 DNA reads TGTGCCAGCAGCGTAGCAAGCGGTTGGGAGCAGTACTTC.

This sequence joins TRBV6-1 and TRBJ2-7; D ambiguous. The germline gives CDR1 MNHNS, CDR2 SASEGT. CDR3 length equals 13 residues. V lost 0 bases, J lost 6 bases, and 9 bases lay in between. The CDR3: CASSEALRTEQYF. CDR3 sequence (DNA): TGTGCCAGCAGTGAAGCGCTTCGTACCGAGCAGTACTTC.

The chain employs TRBV7-8 and TRBJ2-7; TRBD2 aligns across 8 bases. This CDR3 contains 15 residues. Trimming removed 6 bases from V and 2 bases from J; junction bases left unmatched: 9. Germline V lookup: CDR1 SGHVS, CDR2 FQNEAQ. This chain's CDR3 is CASRQAGTSTYEQYF. DNA for the CDR3: TGTGCCAGCAGACAAGCCGGGACTAGTACCTACGAGCAGTACTTC.

Comments on this clone: At the DNA level, this CDR3 is encoded by other sequences in the same sample as well. The chain couples TRBV30 to TRBJ2-1; D not resolved. With 5 bases removed from V and 6 bases from J, the gap between germline ends came to 8 bases. Germline CDR1 is GTSNPN and CDR2 is SVGIG (reference sequence). The CDR3 runs to 11 residues. In DNA, the CDR3 is TGTGCCTGGTCCGGGCTCAATGAGCAGTTCTTC. Protein: CAWSGLNEQFF.

This sequence joins TRBV29-1 and TRBJ2-7, with 7 bases fitting TRBD2. Germline CDR1 is SQVTM and CDR2 is ANQGSEA. The CDR3 has 14 residues. V lost 4 bases to trimming and J lost 4 bases; unmatched junction nucleotides: 10. This CDR3 reads CSVAGTSETYEQYF. The DNA for the CDR3 is TGCAGCGTTGCGGGTACTAGCGAGACTTACGAGCAGTACTTC.

In this sample, this clone turned up a few times. Here the CDR3 reads CASSQDNRGFGEQYF. CDR3 bases: TGTGCCAGCTCACAGGATAACAGGGGGTTTGGCGAGCAGTACTTC. The V gene is TRBV18, the J gene TRBJ2-7; 8 bases agree with TRBD1. The CDR3 has 15 residues. CDR1 and CDR2 (germline): KGHSH, LQKENI. Germline trimming cut 4 bases from V and 6 bases from J; bases unmatched to any gene: 11.

The chain is built from TRBV28 and TRBJ1-1; a weak D match, TRBD1 (5 bases). V was shortened by 9 bases and J by 4 bases, with 15 bases between the two germline ends. The CDR3 is made up of 13 amino acids. CDR1 is MDHEN, CDR2 SYDVKM, per germline. The chain's CDR3 is CASTGASLTEAFF. Here the CDR3 DNA reads TGTGCCAGTACCGGGGCGTCCCTCACTGAAGCTTTCTTT. Full variable domain (rest looked up from reference TRBV28 and TRBJ1-1): DVKVTQSSRYLVKRTGEKVFLECVQDMDHENMFWYRQDPGLGLRLIYFSYDVKMKEKGDIPEGYSVSREKKERFSLILESASTNQTSMYLCASTGASLTEAFFGQGTRLTVV.

The chain combines TRBV28 with TRBJ2-2; D not resolved. The CDR3 runs 12 residues. Trimming took off 5 bases at V and 5 bases at J, with 6 bases between the two ends. Germline V gene data show CDR1 as MDHEN and CDR2 as SYDVKM. The CDR3 sequence: CASSEETGELFF. In nucleotides, the CDR3 is TGTGCCAGCAGTGAAGAAACCGGGGAGCTGTTTTTT.

This clone was picked up a small number of times. V and J are TRBV29-1 and TRBJ1-1; 10 bases fit TRBD1. Trimming took 5 bases from V and 3 from J; bases not matched to a gene: 6. The CDR3 extends over 14 amino acids. Germline lookup yields CDR1 SQVTM and CDR2 ANQGSEA. The CDR3 loop reads CSVWTGGTYTEAFF. For the CDR3, the DNA is TGCAGCGTTTGGACAGGGGGGACTTACACTGAAGCTTTCTTT.